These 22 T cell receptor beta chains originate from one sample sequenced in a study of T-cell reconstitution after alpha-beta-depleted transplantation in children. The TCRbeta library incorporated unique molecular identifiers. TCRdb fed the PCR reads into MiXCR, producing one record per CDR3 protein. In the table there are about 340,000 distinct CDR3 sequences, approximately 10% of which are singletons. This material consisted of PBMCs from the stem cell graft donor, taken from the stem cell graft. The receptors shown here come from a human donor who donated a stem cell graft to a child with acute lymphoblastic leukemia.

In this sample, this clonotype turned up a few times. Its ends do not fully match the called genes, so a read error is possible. CDR3 loop: CASSPHTLGQGAPDNEKLFF. The DNA for the CDR3 is TGCGCGAGCAGCCCCCATACTCTGGGACAGGGGGCTCCTGATAATGAAAAACTGTTTTTT. This chain connects TRBV4-3 to TRBJ1-4, with TRBD1 matching 12 bases. The CDR3 extends over 20 amino acids. The germline V gene has CDR1 LGHNA and CDR2 YSLEER.

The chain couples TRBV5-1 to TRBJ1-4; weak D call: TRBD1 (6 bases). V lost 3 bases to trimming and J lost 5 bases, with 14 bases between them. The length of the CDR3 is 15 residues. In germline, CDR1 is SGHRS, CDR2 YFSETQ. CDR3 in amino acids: CASSSGGQRNEKLFF. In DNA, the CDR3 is TGCGCCAGCAGCTCGGGGGGCCAACGCAATGAAAAACTGTTTTTT.

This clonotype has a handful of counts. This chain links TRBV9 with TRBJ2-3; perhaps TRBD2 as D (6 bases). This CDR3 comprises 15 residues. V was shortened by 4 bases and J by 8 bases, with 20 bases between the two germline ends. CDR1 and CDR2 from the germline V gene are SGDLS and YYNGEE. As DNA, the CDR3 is TGTGCCAGCAGCCCCCAAACTAGCCCCCGGGGTACGCAGTATTTT. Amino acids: CASSPQTSPRGTQYF.

CDR3 sequence: CAIPNSGYEQYF. The CDR3 DNA sequence: TGTGCCATCCCGAATAGCGGCTACGAGCAGTACTTC. V and J are TRBV10-3 and TRBJ2-7; maybe TRBD2 (6 bases). There are 12 residues in the CDR3. The germline V and J ends were trimmed by 8 bases and 3 bases, with 11 bases remaining between them. CDR1 and CDR2 from the germline V gene are ENHRY and SYGVKD.

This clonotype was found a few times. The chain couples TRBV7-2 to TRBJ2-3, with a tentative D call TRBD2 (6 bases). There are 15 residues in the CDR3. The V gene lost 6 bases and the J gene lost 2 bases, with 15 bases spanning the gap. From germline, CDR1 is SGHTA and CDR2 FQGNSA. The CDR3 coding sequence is TGTGCCAGCAGTCCCCGACTAGGGAACACAGATACGCAGTATTTT. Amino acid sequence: CASSPRLGNTDTQYF.

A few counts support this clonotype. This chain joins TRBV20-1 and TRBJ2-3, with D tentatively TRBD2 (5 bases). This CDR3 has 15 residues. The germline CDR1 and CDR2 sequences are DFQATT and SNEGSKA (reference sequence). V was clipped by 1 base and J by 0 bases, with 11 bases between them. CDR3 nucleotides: TGCAGTGCTAGAGCGACTACACCTAGCACAGATACGCAGTATTTT. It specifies CSARATTPSTDTQYF.

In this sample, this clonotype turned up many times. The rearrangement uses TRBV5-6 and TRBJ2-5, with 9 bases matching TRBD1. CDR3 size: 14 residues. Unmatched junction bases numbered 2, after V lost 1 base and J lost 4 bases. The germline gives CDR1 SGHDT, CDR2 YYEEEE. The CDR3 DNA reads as TGTGCCAGCAGCTTGTGGGACAGGGTAGAGACCCAGTACTTC. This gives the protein CASSLWDRVETQYF.

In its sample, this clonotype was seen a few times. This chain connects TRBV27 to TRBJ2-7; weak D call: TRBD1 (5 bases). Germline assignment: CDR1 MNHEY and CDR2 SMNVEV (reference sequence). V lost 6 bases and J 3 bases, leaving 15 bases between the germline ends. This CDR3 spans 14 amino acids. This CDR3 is CASSPNGALYEQYF. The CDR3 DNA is TGTGCCAGCAGCCCTAATGGGGCCCTCTACGAGCAGTACTTC.

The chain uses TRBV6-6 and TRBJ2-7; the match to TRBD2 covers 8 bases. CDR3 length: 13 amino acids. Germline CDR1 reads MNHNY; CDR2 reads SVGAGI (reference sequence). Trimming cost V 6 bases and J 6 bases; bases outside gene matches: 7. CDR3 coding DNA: TGTGCCAGCAGCCGGCTAGCGGGCGTCGAGCAGTACTTC. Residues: CASSRLAGVEQYF.

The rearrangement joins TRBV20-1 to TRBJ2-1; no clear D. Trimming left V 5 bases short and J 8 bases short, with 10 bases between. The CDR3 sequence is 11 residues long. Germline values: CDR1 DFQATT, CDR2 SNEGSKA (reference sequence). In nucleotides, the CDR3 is TGCAGTGCTCTCAAAACCCATGAGCAGTTCTTC. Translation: CSALKTHEQFF.

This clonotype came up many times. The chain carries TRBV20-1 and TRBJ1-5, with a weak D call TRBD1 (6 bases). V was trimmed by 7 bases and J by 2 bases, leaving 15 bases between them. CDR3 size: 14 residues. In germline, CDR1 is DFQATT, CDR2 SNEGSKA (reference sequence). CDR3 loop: CSVKQGAGNQPQHF. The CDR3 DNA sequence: TGCAGTGTGAAACAGGGCGCGGGCAATCAGCCCCAGCATTTT.

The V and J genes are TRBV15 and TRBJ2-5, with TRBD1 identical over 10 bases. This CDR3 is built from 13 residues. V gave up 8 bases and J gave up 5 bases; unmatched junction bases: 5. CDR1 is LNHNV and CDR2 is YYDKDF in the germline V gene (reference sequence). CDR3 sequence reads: CATSPGQGETQYF. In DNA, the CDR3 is TGTGCCACCTCGCCGGGACAGGGGGAGACCCAGTACTTC.

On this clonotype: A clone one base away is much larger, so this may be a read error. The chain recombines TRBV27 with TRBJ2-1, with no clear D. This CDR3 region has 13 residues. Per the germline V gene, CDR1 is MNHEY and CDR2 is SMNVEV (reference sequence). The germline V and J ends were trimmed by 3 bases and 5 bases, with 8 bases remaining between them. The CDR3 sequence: CASSLAFHNEQFF. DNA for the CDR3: TGTGCCAGCAGTTTGGCCTTTCACAATGAGCAGTTCTTC.

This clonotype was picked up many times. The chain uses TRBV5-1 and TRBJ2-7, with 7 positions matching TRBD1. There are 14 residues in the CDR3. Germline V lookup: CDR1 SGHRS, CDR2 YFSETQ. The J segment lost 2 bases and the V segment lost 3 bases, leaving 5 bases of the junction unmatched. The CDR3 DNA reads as TGCGCCAGCAGCTCGGGACAGCCCCCCTACGAGCAGTACTTC. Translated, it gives CASSSGQPPYEQYF.

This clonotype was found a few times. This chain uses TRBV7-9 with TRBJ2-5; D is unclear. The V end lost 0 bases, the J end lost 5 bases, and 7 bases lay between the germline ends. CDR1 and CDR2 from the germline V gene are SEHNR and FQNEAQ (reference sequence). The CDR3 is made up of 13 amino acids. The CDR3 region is CASSLASDETQYF. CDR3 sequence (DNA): TGTGCCAGCAGCTTAGCGTCTGACGAGACCCAGTACTTC.

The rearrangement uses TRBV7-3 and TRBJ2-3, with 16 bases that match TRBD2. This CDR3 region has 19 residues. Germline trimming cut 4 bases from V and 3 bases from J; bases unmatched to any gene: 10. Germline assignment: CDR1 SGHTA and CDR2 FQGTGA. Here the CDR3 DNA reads TGTGCCAGCAGCTCACCCCCGGGACTAGCGGGAGGGCCGACAGATACGCAGTATTTT. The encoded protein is CASSSPPGLAGGPTDTQYF.

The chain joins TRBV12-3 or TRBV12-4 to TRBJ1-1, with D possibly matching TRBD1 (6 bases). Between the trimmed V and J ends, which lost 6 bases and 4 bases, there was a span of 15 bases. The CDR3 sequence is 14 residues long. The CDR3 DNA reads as TGTGCCAGCAGGGCCGACAGGTATCCCACTGAAGCTTTCTTT. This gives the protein CASRADRYPTEAFF.

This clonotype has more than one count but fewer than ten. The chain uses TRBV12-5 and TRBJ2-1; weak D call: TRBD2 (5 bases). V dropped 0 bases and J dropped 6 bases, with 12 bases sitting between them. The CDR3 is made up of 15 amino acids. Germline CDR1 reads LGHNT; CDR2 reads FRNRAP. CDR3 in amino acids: CASGLVVVGVNEQFF. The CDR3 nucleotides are TGTGCTAGTGGTTTGGTAGTGGTGGGAGTCAATGAGCAGTTCTTC.

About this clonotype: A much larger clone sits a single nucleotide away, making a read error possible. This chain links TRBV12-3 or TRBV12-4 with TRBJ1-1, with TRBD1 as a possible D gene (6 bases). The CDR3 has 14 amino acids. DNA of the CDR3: TGTGCCAGCAGTCCAGGGGAAGAGAACAATGAAGCTTTCTTT. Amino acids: CASSPGEENNEAFF.

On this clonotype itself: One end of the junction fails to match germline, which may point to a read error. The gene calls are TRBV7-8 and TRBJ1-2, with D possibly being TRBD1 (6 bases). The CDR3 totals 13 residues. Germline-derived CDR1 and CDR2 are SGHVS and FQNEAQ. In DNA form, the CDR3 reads TGTGCCAGCAGCACAGGGCGCCGCTATGGCGACACCTTC. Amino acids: CASSTGRRYGDTF.

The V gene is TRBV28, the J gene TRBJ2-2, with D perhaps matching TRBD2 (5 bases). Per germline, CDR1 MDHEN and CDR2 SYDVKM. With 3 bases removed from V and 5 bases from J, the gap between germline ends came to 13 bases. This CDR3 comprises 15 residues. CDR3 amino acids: CASSFRDPWTGELFF. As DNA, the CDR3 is TGTGCCAGCAGTTTCCGGGATCCATGGACCGGGGAGCTGTTTTTT.

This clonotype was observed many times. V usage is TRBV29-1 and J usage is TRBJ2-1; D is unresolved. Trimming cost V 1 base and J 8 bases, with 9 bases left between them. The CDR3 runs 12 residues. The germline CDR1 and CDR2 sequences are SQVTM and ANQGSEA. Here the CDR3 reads CSVEGSLDEQFF. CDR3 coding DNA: TGCAGCGTTGAAGGAAGTTTGGATGAGCAGTTCTTC.